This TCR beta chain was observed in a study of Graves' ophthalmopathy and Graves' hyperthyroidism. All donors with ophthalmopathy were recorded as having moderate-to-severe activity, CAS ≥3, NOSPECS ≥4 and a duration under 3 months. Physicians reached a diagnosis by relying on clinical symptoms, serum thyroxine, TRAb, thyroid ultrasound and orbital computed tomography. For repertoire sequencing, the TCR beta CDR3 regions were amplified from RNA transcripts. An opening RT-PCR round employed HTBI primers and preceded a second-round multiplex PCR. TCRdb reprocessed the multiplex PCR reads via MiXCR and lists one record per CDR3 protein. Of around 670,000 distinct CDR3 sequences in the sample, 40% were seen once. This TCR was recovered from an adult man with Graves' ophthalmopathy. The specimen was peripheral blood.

The DNA of the CDR3 is TGTGCCAGCAGGCGGACAGGGGTCGACGAGCAGTACTTC. Amino acids: CASRRTGVDEQYF. This chain uses TRBV6-5 with TRBJ2-7; 9 bases match TRBD1. The CDR3 runs to 13 residues. In germline, CDR1 is MNHEY, CDR2 SVGAGI. With V trimmed by 6 bases and J by 5 bases, 5 bases remained unmatched.